The 7 T cell receptor beta chains in this list originate from one sample, sequenced in a study of metastatic and nonmetastatic thyroid tumors. Each patient went into thyroid surgery without having received any treatment. With MiXCR, TCRdb reprocessed the PCR reads. Of tens of thousands of clones listed, roughly a third were seen once; the top ten hold 15% to 20%. Sample: tumor tissue. The receptors derive from a female donor with papillary thyroid cancer or a benign thyroid nodule (not recorded which). Some clones in this sample may be carry-over from other donors' samples.

This clone was seen more than once but under ten times. In nucleotides, the CDR3 is TGTGCCAGCAGACAGCAAGCGAACACCGGGGAGCTGTTTTTT. Protein: CASRQQANTGELFF. This chain uses TRBV6-4 with TRBJ2-2; no definite D call. The CDR3 spans 14 residues. V lost 6 bases, J lost 0 bases, and 8 bases lay in between. Germline CDR1 MRHNA, CDR2 SNTAGT.

The rearrangement uses TRBV20-1 and TRBJ1-6, with 7 bases matching TRBD1. V trimming: 6 bases; J trimming: 7 bases; junction bases outside the gene matches: 9. The germline gives CDR1 DFQATT, CDR2 SNEGSKA (reference sequence). The CDR3 totals 14 residues. CDR3 nucleotides: TGCAGTGCCACCAGGGGGGGACTCAATTCACCCCTCCACTTT. Translating gives CSATRGGLNSPLHF.

The CDR3 sequence: CASSQVVGGVNSPLHF. The CDR3 bases are TGCGCCAGCAGCCAAGTTGTTGGAGGCGTTAATTCACCCCTCCACTTT. The chain couples TRBV4-1 to TRBJ1-6; D ambiguous. Trimming stripped 1 base from V and 6 bases from J, with 13 bases between. The germline CDR1 and CDR2 sequences are MGHRA and YSYEKL. The CDR3 is 16 amino acids.

The chain couples TRBV6-1 to TRBJ1-1; 8 nucleotides agree with TRBD1. Germline trimming cut 7 bases from V and 7 bases from J; bases unmatched to any gene: 8. The CDR3 is 13 amino acids. CDR1 and CDR2 (germline): MNHNS, SASEGT. CDR3 amino acids: CASKGQGSNEAFF. Written as DNA, the CDR3 is TGTGCCAGCAAAGGACAGGGCTCTAATGAAGCTTTCTTT.

The chain carries TRBV10-3 and TRBJ1-1; 7 bases agree with TRBD1. CDR1 is ENHRY, CDR2 SYGVKD, per germline. This CDR3 has 15 amino acids. The J segment lost 6 bases and the V segment lost 2 bases, leaving 9 bases of the junction unmatched. CDR3 bases: TGTGCCATCAGTGAGGTCCGAAACAGGGGTCCTGAAGCTTTCTTT. Amino acids: CAISEVRNRGPEAFF.

Points on this clone: Mismatch with germline at one junction end may stem from a read error. V usage is TRBV19 and J usage is TRBJ2-7; 9 nucleotides agree with TRBD2. CDR1 is LNHDA and CDR2 is SQIVND in the germline V gene (reference sequence). CDR3 length equals 14 residues. The CDR3 coding sequence is TGTGCCGGTAGTACGACTAGCGGTTGCTACGAGCAGTACTTC. Amino acid sequence: CAGSTTSGCYEQYF.

This clone was observed a few times. The J gene is TRBJ2-2, the V gene TRBV5-4; 8 nucleotides agree with TRBD2. The J segment lost 1 base and the V segment lost 2 bases, leaving 4 bases of the junction unmatched. In germline, CDR1 is SGHNT, CDR2 YYREEE (reference sequence). The CDR3 runs to 16 residues. CDR3 protein: CASSFGAGGNTGELFF. CDR3 DNA sequence: TGTGCCAGCAGCTTCGGGGCGGGAGGGAACACCGGGGAGCTGTTTTTT.